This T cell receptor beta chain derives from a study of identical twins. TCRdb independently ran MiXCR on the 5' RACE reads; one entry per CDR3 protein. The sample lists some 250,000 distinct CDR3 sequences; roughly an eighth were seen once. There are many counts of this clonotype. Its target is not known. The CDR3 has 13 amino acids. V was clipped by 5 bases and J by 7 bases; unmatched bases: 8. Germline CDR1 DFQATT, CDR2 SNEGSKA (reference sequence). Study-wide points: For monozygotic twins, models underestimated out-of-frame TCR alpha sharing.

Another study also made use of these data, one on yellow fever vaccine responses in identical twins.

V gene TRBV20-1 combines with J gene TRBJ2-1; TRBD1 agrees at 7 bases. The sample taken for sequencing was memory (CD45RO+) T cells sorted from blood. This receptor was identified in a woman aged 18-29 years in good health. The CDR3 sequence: CSALGDSENEQFF. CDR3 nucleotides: TGCAGTGCTCTAGGGGACAGCGAGAATGAGCAGTTCTTC.